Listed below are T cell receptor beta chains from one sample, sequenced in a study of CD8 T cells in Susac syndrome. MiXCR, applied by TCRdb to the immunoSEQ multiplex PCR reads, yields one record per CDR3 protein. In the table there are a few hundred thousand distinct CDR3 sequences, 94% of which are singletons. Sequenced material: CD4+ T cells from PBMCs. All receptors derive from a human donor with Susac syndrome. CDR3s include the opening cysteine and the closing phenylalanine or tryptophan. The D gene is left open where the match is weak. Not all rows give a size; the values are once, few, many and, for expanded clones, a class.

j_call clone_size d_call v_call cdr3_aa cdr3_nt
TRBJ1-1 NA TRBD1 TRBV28 CASSSDRGDAEAFF TGTGCCAGCAGTTCAGACAGGGGCGACGCTGAAGCTTTCTTT
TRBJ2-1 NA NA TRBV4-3 CASSQGGYYNEQFF TGCGCCAGCAGCCAGGGGGGCTACTACAATGAGCAGTTCTTC
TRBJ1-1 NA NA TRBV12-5 CASGFGLGGNTEAFF TGTGCTAGTGGTTTCGGATTAGGAGGGAACACTGAAGCTTTCTTT
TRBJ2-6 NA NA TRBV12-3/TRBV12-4 CASSLDTSGANVLTF TGTGCCAGCAGTTTAGACACCTCTGGGGCCAACGTCCTGACTTTC
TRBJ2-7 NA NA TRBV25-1 CASSDVRVSEQYF TGTGCCAGCAGTGATGTCAGGGTGAGCGAGCAGTACTTC
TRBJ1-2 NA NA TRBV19 CASSRDTYYGYTF TGTGCCAGTAGTCGGGACACCTACTATGGCTACACCTTC
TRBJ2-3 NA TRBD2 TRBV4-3 CASSQDLAGGLNTQYF TGCGCCAGCAGCCAAGACCTAGCGGGGGGGCTAAATACGCAGTATTTT
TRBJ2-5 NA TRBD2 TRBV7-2 CASSPAGGVQETQYF TGTGCCAGCAGCCCGGCGGGGGGGGTCCAAGAGACCCAGTACTTC
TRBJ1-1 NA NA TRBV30 CAWSAPGGRKNTEAFF TGTGCCTGGAGTGCTCCCGGGGGGCGGAAGAACACTGAAGCTTTCTTT
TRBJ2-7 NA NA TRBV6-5 CASSYSGGSYEQYF TGTGCCAGCAGTTACTCGGGGGGCTCCTACGAGCAGTACTTC
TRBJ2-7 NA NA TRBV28 CASSYVSPYEQYF TGTGCCAGCAGTTACGTCAGTCCCTACGAGCAGTACTTC
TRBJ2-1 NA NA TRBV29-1 CSVLPSRRGYNEQFF TGCAGCGTGCTCCCTTCACGAAGGGGCTACAATGAGCAGTTCTTC
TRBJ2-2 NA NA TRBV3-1 CASSQEIRGMNTGELFF TGTGCCAGCAGCCAAGAAATTCGGGGAATGAACACCGGGGAGCTGTTTTTT
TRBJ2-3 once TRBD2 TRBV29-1 CSVSGGPFTDTQYF TGCAGCGTTAGCGGGGGGCCCTTCACAGATACGCAGTATTTT
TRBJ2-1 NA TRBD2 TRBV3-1 CASRASGGDEQFF TGTGCCAGCAGGGCTAGCGGGGGGGATGAGCAGTTCTTC
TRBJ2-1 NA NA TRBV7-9 CASSRDREGSSYNEQFF TGTGCCAGCAGCCGAGACAGGGAGGGGAGCTCCTACAATGAGCAGTTCTTC
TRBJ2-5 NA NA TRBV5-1 CASRDEAETQYF TGCGCCAGCAGGGACGAAGCGGAGACCCAGTACTTC
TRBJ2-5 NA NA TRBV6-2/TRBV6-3 CASSYPGREARETQYF TGTGCCAGCAGTTACCCCGGCAGGGAGGCGCGGGAGACCCAGTACTTC
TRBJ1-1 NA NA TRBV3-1 CASSQGRTNTEAFF TGTGCCAGCAGCCAAGGCCGGACGAACACTGAAGCTTTCTTT
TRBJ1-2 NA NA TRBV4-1 CASSQGPGQSYGYTF TGCGCCAGCAGCCAAGGTCCAGGGCAGTCTTATGGCTACACCTTC
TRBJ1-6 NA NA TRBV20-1 CSAREGNSGSPLHF TGCAGTGCTAGAGAGGGGAATTCGGGTTCACCCCTCCACTTT
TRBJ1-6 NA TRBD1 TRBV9 CASNQQGLNSPLHF TGTGCCAGCAACCAACAGGGGTTGAATTCACCCCTCCACTTT
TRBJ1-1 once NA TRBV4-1 CASSQGLKGRGYTEAFF TGCGCCAGCAGCCAAGGACTTAAGGGTCGGGGGTACACTGAAGCTTTCTTT
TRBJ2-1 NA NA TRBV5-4 CASSLAGSYNEQFF TGTGCCAGCAGCTTGGCGGGATCCTACAATGAGCAGTTCTTC
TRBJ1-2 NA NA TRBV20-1 CSARSGGVEGYTF TGCAGTGCTAGGTCAGGAGGTGTCGAGGGCTACACCTTC
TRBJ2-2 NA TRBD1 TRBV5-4 CASSPGTERTGELFF TGTGCCAGCAGCCCTGGGACAGAGAGGACCGGGGAGCTGTTTTTT
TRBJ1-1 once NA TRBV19 CASSRGLDTEAFF TGTGCCAGTAGTAGGGGGCTTGACACTGAAGCTTTCTTT
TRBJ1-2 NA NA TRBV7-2 CASSPQSGGADYGYTF TGTGCCAGCAGCCCCCAATCGGGGGGCGCTGACTATGGCTACACCTTC
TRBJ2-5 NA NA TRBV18 CASSSSPGRETQYF TGTGCCAGCTCATCTTCACCGGGGAGGGAGACCCAGTACTTC
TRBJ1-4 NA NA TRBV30 CAWSRTGPNEKLFF TGTGCCTGGAGTCGGACGGGACCTAATGAAAAACTGTTTTTT
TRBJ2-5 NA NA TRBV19 CASSIAGTASQETQYF TGTGCCAGTAGTATAGCAGGGACCGCAAGCCAAGAGACCCAGTACTTC
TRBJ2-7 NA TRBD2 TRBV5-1 CASSSSSGGAHEQYF TGCGCCAGCAGCTCGTCGTCGGGGGGAGCGCACGAGCAGTACTTC
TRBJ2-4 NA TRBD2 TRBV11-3 CASSLTGLAGNQIQYF TGTGCCAGCAGCTTGACTGGACTAGCGGGGAACCAAATTCAGTACTTC
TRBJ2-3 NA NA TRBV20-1 CSARESGDTQYF TGCAGTGCTAGAGAATCTGGGGATACGCAGTATTTT
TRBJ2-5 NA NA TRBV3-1 CASSQDVGQETQYF TGTGCCAGCAGCCAAGACGTCGGGCAAGAGACCCAGTACTTC
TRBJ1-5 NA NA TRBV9 CASSEDPGGNQPQHF TGTGCCAGCAGTGAGGACCCGGGGGGCAATCAGCCCCAGCATTTT
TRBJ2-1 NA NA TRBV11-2 CASSLSQGGEQFF TGTGCCAGCAGCTTATCTCAAGGGGGTGAGCAGTTCTTC
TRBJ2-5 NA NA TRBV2 CASSTMGFQETQYF TGTGCCAGCAGTACCATGGGCTTTCAAGAGACCCAGTACTTC
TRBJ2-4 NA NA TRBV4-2 CASSQFGGSENIQYF TGTGCCAGCAGCCAATTTGGGGGGAGCGAAAACATTCAGTACTTC
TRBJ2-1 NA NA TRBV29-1 CSVPLILGHEQFF TGCAGCGTTCCCCTTATACTCGGACATGAGCAGTTCTTC
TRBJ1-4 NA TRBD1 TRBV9 CASSAPGTEEKLFF TGTGCCAGCAGCGCCCCTGGGACAGAAGAAAAACTGTTTTTT
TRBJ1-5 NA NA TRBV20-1 CSARYGVSNQPQHF TGCAGTGCTAGATACGGGGTCAGCAATCAGCCCCAGCATTTT
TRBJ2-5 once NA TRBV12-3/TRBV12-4 CASSLGSRSQQYF TGTGCCAGCAGTTTAGGTTCAAGGTCCCAGCAGTACTTC
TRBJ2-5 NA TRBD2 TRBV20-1 CSAGLAGIETQYF TGCAGTGCTGGACTAGCGGGGATCGAGACCCAGTACTTC
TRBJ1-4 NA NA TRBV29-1 CSVGGADEKLFF TGCAGCGTTGGGGGGGCAGATGAAAAACTGTTTTTT
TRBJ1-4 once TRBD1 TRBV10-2 CASSALPGQGDEKLFF TGCGCCAGCAGTGCGCTTCCGGGACAGGGGGATGAAAAACTGTTTTTT
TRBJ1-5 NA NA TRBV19 CASRDGNQPQHF TGTGCCAGTCGGGACGGTAATCAGCCCCAGCATTTT
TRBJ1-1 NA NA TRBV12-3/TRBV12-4 CASSMRGTEAFF TGTGCCAGCAGCATGCGGGGAACTGAAGCTTTCTTT
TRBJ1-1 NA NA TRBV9 CASSPGLRGGGTEAFF TGTGCCAGCAGCCCGGGACTGAGGGGAGGGGGCACTGAAGCTTTCTTT
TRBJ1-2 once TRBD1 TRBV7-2 CASSSQGDRGGYTF TGTGCCAGCAGTTCCCAAGGTGACAGGGGAGGCTACACCTTC